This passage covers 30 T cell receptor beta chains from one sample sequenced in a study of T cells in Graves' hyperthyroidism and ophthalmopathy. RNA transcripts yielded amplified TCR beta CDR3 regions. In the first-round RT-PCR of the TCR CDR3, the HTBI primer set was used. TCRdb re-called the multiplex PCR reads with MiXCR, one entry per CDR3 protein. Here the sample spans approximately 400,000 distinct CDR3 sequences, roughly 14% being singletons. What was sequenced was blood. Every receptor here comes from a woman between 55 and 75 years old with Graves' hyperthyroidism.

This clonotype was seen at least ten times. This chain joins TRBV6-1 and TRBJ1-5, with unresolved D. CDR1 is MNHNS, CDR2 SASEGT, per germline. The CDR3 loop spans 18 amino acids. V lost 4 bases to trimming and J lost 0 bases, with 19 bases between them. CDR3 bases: TGTGCCAGCAGTGGGGCAGTAAATTTTCCTTATAGCAATCAGCCCCAGCATTTT. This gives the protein CASSGAVNFPYSNQPQHF.

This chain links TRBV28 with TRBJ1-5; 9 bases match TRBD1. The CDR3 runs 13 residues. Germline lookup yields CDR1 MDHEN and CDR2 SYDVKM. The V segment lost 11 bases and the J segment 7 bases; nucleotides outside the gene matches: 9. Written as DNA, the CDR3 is TGTGCCGAACAGGGGGCGGTGGGACAGCCCCAGCATTTT. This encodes CAEQGAVGQPQHF.

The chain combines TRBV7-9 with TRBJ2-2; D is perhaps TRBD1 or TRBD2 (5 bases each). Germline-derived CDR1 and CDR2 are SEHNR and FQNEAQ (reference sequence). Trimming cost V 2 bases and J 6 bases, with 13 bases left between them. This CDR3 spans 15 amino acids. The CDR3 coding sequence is TGTGCCAGCAGCTTATGGGACGGACGGCCCGGGGAGCTGTTTTTT. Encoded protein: CASSLWDGRPGELFF.

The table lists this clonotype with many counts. The CDR3 region has the DNA TGCAGTGCTAGAGATGCGACTAGCGGGAGGGGCACAGATACGCAGTATTTT. Protein product: CSARDATSGRGTDTQYF. This sequence joins TRBV20-1 and TRBJ2-3; TRBD2 matches 14 bases. The germline CDR1 and CDR2 sequences are DFQATT and SNEGSKA (reference sequence). The CDR3 is 17 amino acids. V lost 0 bases to trimming and J lost 1 base; unmatched junction nucleotides: 3.

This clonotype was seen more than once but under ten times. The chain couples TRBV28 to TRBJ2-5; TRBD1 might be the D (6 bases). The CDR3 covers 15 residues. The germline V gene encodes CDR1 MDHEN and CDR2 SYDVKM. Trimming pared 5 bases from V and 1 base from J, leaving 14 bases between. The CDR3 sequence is CASSTTGRLQETQYF. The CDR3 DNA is TGTGCCAGCAGTACGACAGGACGACTCCAAGAGACCCAGTACTTC.

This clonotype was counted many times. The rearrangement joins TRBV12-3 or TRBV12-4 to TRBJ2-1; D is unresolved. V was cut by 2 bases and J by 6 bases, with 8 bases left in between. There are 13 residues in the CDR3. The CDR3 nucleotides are TGTGCCAGCAGTTTACCGCTCGCCAATGAGCAGTTCTTC. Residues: CASSLPLANEQFF.

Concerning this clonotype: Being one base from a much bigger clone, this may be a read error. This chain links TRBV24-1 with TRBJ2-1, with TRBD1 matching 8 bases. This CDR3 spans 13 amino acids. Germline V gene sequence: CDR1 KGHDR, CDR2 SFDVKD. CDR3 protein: CATSDRTGNEQSF. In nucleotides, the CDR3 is TGTGCCACCAGTGACCGGACAGGGAATGAGCAGTCCTTC.

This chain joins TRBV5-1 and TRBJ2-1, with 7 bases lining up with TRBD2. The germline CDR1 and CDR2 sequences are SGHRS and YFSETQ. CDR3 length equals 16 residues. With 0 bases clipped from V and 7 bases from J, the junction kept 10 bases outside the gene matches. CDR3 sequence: CASSLAGTTGGNEQFF. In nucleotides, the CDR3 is TGCGCCAGCAGCTTGGCCGGGACCACCGGGGGGAATGAGCAGTTCTTC.

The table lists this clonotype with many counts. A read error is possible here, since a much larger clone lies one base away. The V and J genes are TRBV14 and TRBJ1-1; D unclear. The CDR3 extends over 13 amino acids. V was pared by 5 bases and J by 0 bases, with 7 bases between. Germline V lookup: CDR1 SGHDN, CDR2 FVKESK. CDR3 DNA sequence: TGTGCCAGCAGCATAGGGATGAACACTGAAGCTTTCTTT. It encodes CASSIGMNTEAFF.

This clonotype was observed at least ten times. CDR3 protein: CASSLYPGTVNTEAFF. CDR3 in DNA: TGTGCCAGCAGCTTATACCCTGGGACAGTGAACACTGAAGCTTTCTTT. The J gene is TRBJ1-1, the V gene TRBV7-9, with 7 bases lining up with TRBD1. The trim removed 2 bases at V and 0 bases at J, leaving 6 bases unmatched. The CDR3 sequence is 16 residues long. Germline V gene lookup returns CDR1 SEHNR and CDR2 FQNEAQ (reference sequence).

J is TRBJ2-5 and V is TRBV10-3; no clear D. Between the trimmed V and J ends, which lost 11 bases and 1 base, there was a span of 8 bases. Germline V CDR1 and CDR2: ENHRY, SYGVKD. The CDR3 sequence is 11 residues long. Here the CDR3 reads CAARSQETQYF. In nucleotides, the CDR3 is TGTGCCGCCAGGTCCCAAGAGACCCAGTACTTC.

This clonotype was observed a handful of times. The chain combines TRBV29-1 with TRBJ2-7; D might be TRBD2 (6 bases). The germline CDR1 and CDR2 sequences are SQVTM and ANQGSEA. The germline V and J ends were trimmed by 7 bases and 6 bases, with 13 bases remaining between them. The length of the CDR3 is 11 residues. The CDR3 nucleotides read TGCAGCGCCGGGGACTGGAGCGAGCAGTACTTC. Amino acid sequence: CSAGDWSEQYF.

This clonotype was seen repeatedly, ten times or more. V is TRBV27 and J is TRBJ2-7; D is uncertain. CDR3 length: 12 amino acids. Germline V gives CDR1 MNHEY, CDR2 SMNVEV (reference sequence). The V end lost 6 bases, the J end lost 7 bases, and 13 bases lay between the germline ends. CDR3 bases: TGTGCCAGCAGAAGGCGGCCCGGGGAGCAGTACTTC. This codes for CASRRRPGEQYF.

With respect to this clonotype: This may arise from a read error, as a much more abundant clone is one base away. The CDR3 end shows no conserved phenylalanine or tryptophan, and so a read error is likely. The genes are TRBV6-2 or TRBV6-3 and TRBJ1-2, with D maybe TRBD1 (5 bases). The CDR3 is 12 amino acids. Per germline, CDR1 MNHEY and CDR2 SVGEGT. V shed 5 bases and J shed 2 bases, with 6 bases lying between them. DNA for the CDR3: TGTGCCAGCAGTAGACAGAACTATGGCTACACCCTC. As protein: CASSRQNYGYTL.

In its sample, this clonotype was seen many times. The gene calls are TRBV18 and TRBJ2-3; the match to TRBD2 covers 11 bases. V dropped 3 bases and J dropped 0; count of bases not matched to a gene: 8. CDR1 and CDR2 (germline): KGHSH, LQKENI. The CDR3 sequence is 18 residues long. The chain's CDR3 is CASSPIGLAGSSTDTQYF. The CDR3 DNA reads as TGTGCCAGCTCACCTATCGGACTAGCGGGTAGTAGCACAGATACGCAGTATTTT.

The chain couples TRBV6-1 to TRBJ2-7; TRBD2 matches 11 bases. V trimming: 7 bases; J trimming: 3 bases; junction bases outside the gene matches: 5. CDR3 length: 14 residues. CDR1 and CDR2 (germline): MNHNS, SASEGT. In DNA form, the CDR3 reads TGTGCCAGCAAGGGGACTAGCGGTTACTACGAGCAGTACTTC. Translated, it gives CASKGTSGYYEQYF.

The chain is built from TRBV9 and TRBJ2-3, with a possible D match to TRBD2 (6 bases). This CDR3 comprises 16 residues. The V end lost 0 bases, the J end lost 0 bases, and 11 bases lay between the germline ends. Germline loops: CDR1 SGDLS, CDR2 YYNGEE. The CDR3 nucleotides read TGTGCCAGCAGCGTAGATATAGCGGATAGCACAGATACGCAGTATTTT. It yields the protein CASSVDIADSTDTQYF. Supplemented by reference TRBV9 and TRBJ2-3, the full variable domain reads DSGVTQTPKHLITATGQRVTLRCSPRSGDLSVYWYQQSLDQGLQFLIQYYNGEERAKGNILERFSAQQFPDLHSELNLSSLELGDSALYFCASSVDIADSTDTQYFGPGTRLTVL.

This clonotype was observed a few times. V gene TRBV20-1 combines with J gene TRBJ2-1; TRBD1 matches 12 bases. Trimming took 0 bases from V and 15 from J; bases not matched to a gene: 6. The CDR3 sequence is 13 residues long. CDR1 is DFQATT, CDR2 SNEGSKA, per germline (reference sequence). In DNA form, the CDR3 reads TGCAGTGCTAGAGATGGGACAGGGGGCGTTCCGTTCTTC. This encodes CSARDGTGGVPFF.

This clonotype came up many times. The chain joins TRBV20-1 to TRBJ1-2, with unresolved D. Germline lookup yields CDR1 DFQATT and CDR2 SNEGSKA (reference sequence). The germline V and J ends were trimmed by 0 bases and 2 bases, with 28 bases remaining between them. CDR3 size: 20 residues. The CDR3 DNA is TGCAGTGCTAGAGATTTTCTTCGGATTCGGGATCGGACGGAGAACTATGGCTACACCTTC. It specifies CSARDFLRIRDRTENYGYTF.

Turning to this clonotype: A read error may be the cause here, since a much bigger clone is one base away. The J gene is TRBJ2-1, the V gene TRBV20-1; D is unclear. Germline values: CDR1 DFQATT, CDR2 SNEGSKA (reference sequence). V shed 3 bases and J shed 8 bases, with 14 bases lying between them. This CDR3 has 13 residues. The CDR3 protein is CSASSRSLDEQFF. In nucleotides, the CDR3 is TGCAGTGCTAGTTCGCGCTCGCTCGATGAGCAGTTCTTC.

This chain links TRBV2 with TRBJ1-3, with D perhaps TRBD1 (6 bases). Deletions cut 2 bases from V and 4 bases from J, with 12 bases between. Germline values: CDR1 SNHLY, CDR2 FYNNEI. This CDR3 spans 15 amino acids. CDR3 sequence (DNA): TGTGCCAGCAGTGAAAGCCAGGGGATCGGAAACACCATATATTTT. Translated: CASSESQGIGNTIYF.

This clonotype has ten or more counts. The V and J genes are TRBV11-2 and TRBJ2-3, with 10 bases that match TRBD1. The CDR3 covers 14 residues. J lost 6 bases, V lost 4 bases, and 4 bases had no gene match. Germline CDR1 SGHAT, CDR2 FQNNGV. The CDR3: CASSSGTGDDTQYF. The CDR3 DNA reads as TGTGCCAGCAGCTCCGGGACAGGGGACGATACGCAGTATTTT.

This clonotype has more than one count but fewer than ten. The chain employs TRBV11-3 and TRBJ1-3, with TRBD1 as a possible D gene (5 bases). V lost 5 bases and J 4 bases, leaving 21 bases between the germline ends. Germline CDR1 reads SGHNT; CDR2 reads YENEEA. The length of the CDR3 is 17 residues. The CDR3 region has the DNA TGTGCCAGCAGCAGCTTAGAGGTCTGGGGGAGAGGAAACACCATATATTTT. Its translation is CASSSLEVWGRGNTIYF.

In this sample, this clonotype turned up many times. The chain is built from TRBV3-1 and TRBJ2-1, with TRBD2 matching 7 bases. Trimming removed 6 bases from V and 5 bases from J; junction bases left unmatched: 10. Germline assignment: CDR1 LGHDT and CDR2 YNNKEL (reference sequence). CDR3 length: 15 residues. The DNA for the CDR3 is TGTGCCAGCAGTCCTAGGCGGGAGCTTCACAATGAGCAGTTCTTC. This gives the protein CASSPRRELHNEQFF.

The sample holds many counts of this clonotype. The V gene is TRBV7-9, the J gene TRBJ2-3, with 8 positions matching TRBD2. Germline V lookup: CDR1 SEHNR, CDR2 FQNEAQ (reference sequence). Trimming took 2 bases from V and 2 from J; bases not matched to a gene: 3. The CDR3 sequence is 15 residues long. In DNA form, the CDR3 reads TGTGCCAGCAGCTTAATACTAGCGGCCACAGATACGCAGTATTTT. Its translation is CASSLILAATDTQYF.

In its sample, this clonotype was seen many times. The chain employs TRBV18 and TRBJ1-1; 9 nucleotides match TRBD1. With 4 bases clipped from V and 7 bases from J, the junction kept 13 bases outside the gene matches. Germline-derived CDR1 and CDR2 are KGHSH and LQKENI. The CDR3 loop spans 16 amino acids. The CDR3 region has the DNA TGTGCCAGCTCACGACGAATACGGACAGGGGAAAATGAAGCTTTCTTT. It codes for CASSRRIRTGENEAFF.

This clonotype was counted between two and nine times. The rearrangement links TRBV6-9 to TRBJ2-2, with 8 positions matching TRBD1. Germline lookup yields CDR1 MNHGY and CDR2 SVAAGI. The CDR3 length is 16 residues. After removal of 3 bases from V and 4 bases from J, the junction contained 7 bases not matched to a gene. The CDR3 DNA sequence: TGTGCCAGCAGTTACAAGTGGACAGGGATCACCGGGGAGCTGTTTTTT. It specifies CASSYKWTGITGELFF.

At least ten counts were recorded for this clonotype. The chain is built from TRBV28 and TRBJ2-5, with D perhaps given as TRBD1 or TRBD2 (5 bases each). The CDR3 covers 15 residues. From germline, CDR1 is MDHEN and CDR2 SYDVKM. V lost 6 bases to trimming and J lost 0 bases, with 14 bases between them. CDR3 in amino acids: CASRPGPMYQETQYF. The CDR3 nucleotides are TGTGCCAGCAGACCGGGACCAATGTACCAAGAGACCCAGTACTTC. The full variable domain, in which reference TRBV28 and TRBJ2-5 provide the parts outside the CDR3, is DVKVTQSSRYLVKRTGEKVFLECVQDMDHENMFWYRQDPGLGLRLIYFSYDVKMKEKGDIPEGYSVSREKKERFSLILESASTNQTSMYLCASRPGPMYQETQYFGPGTRLLVL.

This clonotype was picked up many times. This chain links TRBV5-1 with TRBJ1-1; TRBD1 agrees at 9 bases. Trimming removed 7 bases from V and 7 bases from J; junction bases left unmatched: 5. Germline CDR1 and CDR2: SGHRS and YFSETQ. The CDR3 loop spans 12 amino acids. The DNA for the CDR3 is TGCGCCAGCCGGACAGGGGTCGGTGAAGCTTTCTTT. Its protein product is CASRTGVGEAFF.

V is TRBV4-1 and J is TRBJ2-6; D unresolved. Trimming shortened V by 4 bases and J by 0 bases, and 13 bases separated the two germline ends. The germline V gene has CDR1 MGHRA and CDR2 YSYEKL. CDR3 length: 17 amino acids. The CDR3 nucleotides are TGCGCCAGCAGCCCCCGCTCGATTAGCTCTGGGGCCAACGTCCTGACTTTC. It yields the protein CASSPRSISSGANVLTF.